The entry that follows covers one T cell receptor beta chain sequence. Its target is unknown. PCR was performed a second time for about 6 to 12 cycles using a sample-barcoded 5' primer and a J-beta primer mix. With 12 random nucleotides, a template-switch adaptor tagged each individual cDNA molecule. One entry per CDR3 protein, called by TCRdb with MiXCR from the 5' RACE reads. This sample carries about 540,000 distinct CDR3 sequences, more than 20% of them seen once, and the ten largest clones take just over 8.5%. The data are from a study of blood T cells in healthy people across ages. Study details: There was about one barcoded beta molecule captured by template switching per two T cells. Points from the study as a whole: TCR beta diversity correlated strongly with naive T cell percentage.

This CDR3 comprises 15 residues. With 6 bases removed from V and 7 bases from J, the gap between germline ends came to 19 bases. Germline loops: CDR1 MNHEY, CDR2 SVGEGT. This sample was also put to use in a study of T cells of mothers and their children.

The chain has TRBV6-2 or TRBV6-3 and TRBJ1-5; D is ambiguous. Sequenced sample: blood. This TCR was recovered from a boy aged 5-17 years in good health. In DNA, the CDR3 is TGTGCCAGCAGGCCGGGCTCCTCGGTCGGGCAGCCCCAGCATTTT. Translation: CASRPGSSVGQPQHF.